This TCR beta chain was observed in a study of response to subunit inactivated influenza vaccine. This clonotype was found many times. At one end the junction does not follow the germline gene, possibly because of a read error. TCRdb independently ran MiXCR on the RT-PCR reads; one entry per CDR3 protein. The repertoire has about 530,000 distinct CDR3 sequences, approximately 12% of them found once; the top ten carry about 10%. The CDR3 spans 12 residues. The germline V gene has CDR1 SGHRS and CDR2 YFSETQ. The chain carries TRBV5-1 and TRBJ2-7; tentatively, D is TRBD1 (6 bases). The source of this sequence is a man in his fifties who received an inactivated influenza vaccine. Sample: PBMCs from blood, taken on the day of vaccination. This CDR3 is CASSLQGYEQYF. Written as DNA, the CDR3 is TGTGCCAGCAGTCTACAGGGATACGAGCAGTACTTC.